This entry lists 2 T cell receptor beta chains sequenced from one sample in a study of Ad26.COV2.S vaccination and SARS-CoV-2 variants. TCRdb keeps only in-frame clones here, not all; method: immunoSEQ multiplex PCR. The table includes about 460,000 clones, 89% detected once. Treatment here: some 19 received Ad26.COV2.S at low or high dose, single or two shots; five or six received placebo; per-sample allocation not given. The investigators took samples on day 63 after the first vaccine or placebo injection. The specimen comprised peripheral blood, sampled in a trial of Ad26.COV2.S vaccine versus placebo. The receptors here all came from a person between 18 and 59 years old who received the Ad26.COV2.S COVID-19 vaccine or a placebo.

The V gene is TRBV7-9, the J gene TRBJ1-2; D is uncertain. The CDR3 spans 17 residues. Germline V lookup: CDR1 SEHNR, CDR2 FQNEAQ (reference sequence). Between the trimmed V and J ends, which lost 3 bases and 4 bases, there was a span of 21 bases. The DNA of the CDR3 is TGTGCCAGCAGCTTGGCCGGAGAGAGAAAACGGGGCTATGGCTACACCTTC. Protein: CASSLAGERKRGYGYTF.

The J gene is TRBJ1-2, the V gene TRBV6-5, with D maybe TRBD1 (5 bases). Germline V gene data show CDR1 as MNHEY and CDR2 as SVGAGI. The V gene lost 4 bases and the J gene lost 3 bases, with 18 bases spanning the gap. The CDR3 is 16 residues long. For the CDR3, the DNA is TGTGCCAGCAGTTTACTAAACGCCGGGACGTACTATGGCTACACCTTC. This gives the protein CASSLLNAGTYYGYTF.